A selection of T cell receptor beta chains follows, all from one sample in a study of tumor-infiltrating lymphocytes in oesophageal squamous cell carcinoma. TCRdb fed the PCR reads into MiXCR, producing one record per CDR3 protein. The profile shows 15,000 to 25,000 distinct CDR3 sequences, 39% of them singletons. The specimen was esophageal tumor tissue. These receptors originate from a male donor with esophageal squamous cell carcinoma. Each CDR3 is given with its conserved first and last residue. D genes are given only for firm matches. Expanded clones are given a class, and other clones once, few, many or no size at all.

TRBV5-1,many,NA,TRBJ2-7,TGCGCCAGCAGCTTGGAATGGGGCAGGGGCCGAGAGGAGTCCTACGAGCAGTACTTC,CASSLEWGRGREESYEQYF
TRBV5-6,many,NA,TRBJ2-5,TGTGCCAGCAGCTTCGAAGAGACCCAGTACTTC,CASSFEETQYF
TRBV7-2,medium-sized,NA,TRBJ2-1,TGTGCCAGCAGCCTCGACGGAAGCTCCTACAATGAGCAGTTCTTC,CASSLDGSSYNEQFF
TRBV28,NA,TRBD1,TRBJ2-6,TGTGCCAGCAGTTTAGGGACAGCAGCCGGCGCTGGGGCCAACGTCCTGACTTTC,CASSLGTAAGAGANVLTF
TRBV4-2,NA,NA,TRBJ2-5,TGTGCCAGCAGCCAAGGTGGAAGTAGGGAGACCCAGTACTTC,CASSQGGSRETQYF
TRBV7-2,few,NA,TRBJ2-1,TGTGCCAGCAGCTTTCGGAGGCGCGATGAGCAGTTCTTC,CASSFRRRDEQFF
TRBV19,few,NA,TRBJ2-2,TGTGCCAGTAGTAACTCCCAATGGGGGACCGGGGAGCTGTTTTTT,CASSNSQWGTGELFF
TRBV6-1,NA,TRBD1,TRBJ2-3,TGTGCCAGCAGTGAAGTGGGGGGGACAGGGGTCGAAACAGATACGCAGTATTTT,CASSEVGGTGVETDTQYF
TRBV5-8,many,TRBD2,TRBJ2-3,TGTGCCAGCAGCATCTTACTAGCGGGTACTGACACAGATACGCAGTATTTT,CASSILLAGTDTDTQYF
TRBV5-1,NA,NA,TRBJ1-2,TGCGCCAGTAATGAGGGGCTCGGGGGCTCCCGCTATGGCTACACCTTC,CASNEGLGGSRYGYTF
TRBV7-2,NA,NA,TRBJ2-4,TGTGCCAGCAGCTTAGGATTATTAGGCAAAAACATTCAGTACTTC,CASSLGLLGKNIQYF
TRBV5-1,many,TRBD2,TRBJ2-5,TGCGCCAGCAGCGGACTAGCGGGAGAGACCCAGTACTTC,CASSGLAGETQYF
TRBV28,NA,TRBD1,TRBJ1-1,TGTGCCAGCAGCCTAGCTCGCCGGGACAGGAGGGGGTGGACTGAAGCTTTCTTT,CASSLARRDRRGWTEAFF
TRBV7-9,medium-sized,NA,TRBJ2-7,TGTGCCAGCACGGGACGGCCGAGCTCCTACGAGCAGTACTTC,CASTGRPSSYEQYF
TRBV20-1,NA,NA,TRBJ2-7,TGCAGTGCCGGGGCTAGCTCCTACGAGCAGTACTTC,CSAGASSYEQYF
TRBV6-1,once,TRBD1,TRBJ1-2,TGTGCCAGCAGCGGGACAGGGAATGGCTACACCTTC,CASSGTGNGYTF
TRBV7-7,NA,TRBD2,TRBJ2-7,TGTGCTAGCAGCTTAGGTAGCGGGTTTGGTAATGAGCAGTACTTC,CASSLGSGFGNEQYF
TRBV7-6,medium-sized,NA,TRBJ2-5,TGTGCCAGCAACAGCCCAGGGGACCAAGAGACCCAGTACTTC,CASNSPGDQETQYF
TRBV19,many,TRBD2,TRBJ2-1,TGTGCCAGTAGTACGACAGGGCGCGGACTAGCGGACAATGAGCAGTTCTTC,CASSTTGRGLADNEQFF
TRBV7-2,NA,NA,TRBJ2-7,TGTGCCAGCAGCTCCGTCGACTCTGGCTCCTACGAGCAGTACTTC,CASSSVDSGSYEQYF
TRBV6-6,few,TRBD1,TRBJ1-1,TGTGCCAGCAGTTACTTCAGGGACAGGGTAAACACTGAAGCTTTCTTT,CASSYFRDRVNTEAFF
TRBV11-3,many,NA,TRBJ1-1,TGTGCCAGCAGCTTAGTTAGCAACACTGAAGCTTTCTTT,CASSLVSNTEAFF
TRBV9,few,NA,TRBJ1-1,TGTGCCAGCAGCGTAGATGGGGTGAACACTGAAGCTTTCTTT,CASSVDGVNTEAFF
TRBV7-2,few,NA,TRBJ1-5,TGTGCCAGCAGCCCGCGGCCCGCGGGGCCCCAGCATTTT,CASSPRPAGPQHF
TRBV7-4,NA,NA,TRBJ1-2,TGTGCCAGCAGCCACACTGATACAGGGAACTATGGCTACACCTTC,CASSHTDTGNYGYTF
TRBV10-3,NA,TRBD1,TRBJ2-5,TGTGCCATCATCCCCCCAAATCGGGGACAGGACCCCCCGAACAGTACTTTC,CAIIPPNRGQDPPNSTF
TRBV7-2,NA,NA,TRBJ2-2,TGTGCCAGCAGCTTACAATCCCGGGATTCGAGGGGCGGGGAGCTGTTTTTT,CASSLQSRDSRGGELFF
TRBV7-2,NA,TRBD1,TRBJ1-1,TGTGCCAGCAGCACTCAGACAGGGGGAGGCACTGAAGCTTTCTTT,CASSTQTGGGTEAFF
TRBV11-2,many,TRBD1,TRBJ1-2,TGTGCCAGCAGCTTAGGGACAGGCCTAATGGATGGCTACACCTTC,CASSLGTGLMDGYTF
TRBV27,many,NA,TRBJ1-1,TGTGCCAGCGGCCTAGCAGGGGACAAAGGGACTGAAGCTTTCTTT,CASGLAGDKGTEAFF
TRBV19,many,NA,TRBJ1-4,TGTGCCAGTAGTGTTTCCCGGGAAAAACTGTTTTTT,CASSVSREKLFF
TRBV12-3/TRBV12-4,NA,NA,TRBJ2-7,TGTGCCAGCAGCGGGTCCAGCTCCTACGAGCAGTACTTC,CASSGSSSYEQYF
TRBV28,many,NA,TRBJ1-4,TGTGCCAGCAGTTTAAAAGGGGAAGGGGAAAAACTGTTTTTT,CASSLKGEGEKLFF
TRBV7-6,NA,NA,TRBJ2-7,TGTGCCAGCAGCTTAGGTATCCAGAGCTCCTACGAGCAGTACTTC,CASSLGIQSSYEQYF
TRBV7-2,few,NA,TRBJ2-7,TGTGCCAGCAGCACAAAAGCCGGGACGCCCTACGAGCAGTACTTC,CASSTKAGTPYEQYF
TRBV11-3,many,NA,TRBJ2-2,TGTGCCAGCAGCTTAGGAGCAGGCAGGATCGGGGAGCTGTTTTTT,CASSLGAGRIGELFF
TRBV29-1,NA,NA,TRBJ2-7,TGCAGCGTTGAAGATAGGGGGACTACCTACGAGCAGTACTTC,CSVEDRGTTYEQYF
TRBV5-8,few,TRBD2,TRBJ2-3,TGTGCCAGCAGCCACACTAGCGGGAGCACAGATACGCAGTATTTT,CASSHTSGSTDTQYF
TRBV2,many,NA,TRBJ2-5,TGTGCCAGCAAGTCCCAAGGGATGGAGACCCAGTACTTC,CASKSQGMETQYF
TRBV28,many,NA,TRBJ2-7,TGTGCCAGCAGTTTACCTGCAGGCATTCCCTACGAGCAGTACTTC,CASSLPAGIPYEQYF
TRBV7-3,once,NA,TRBJ1-2,TGTGCCAGCAGCATAATAGGTGTCACGCCACAAGATGGCTACACCTTC,CASSIIGVTPQDGYTF
TRBV10-1,many,NA,TRBJ2-5,TGCGCCAGCAGTAGACAGGCCCAAGAGACCCAGTACTTC,CASSRQAQETQYF
TRBV25-1,once,NA,TRBJ2-5,TGTGCCAGCAGCCGTATATCCTCGGGGGAGACCCAGTACTTC,CASSRISSGETQYF
TRBV27,NA,NA,TRBJ2-1,TGTGCCAGCAAAGTTGGCGGATCCGTAGAGCAGTTCTTC,CASKVGGSVEQFF
TRBV7-1,once,NA,TRBJ2-5,TGTGCCAGCCTTCCCTCCGGGAGAGAGACCCAGTACTTC,CASLPSGRETQYF
TRBV7-6,NA,TRBD1,TRBJ1-5,TGTGCCAGCAGCAGTACAGGGGGCAATCAGCCCCAGCATTTT,CASSSTGGNQPQHF
TRBV7-3,medium-sized,TRBD2,TRBJ2-1,TGTGCCAGCAGCTTAAGTTTTTCTAGCGGCAATGAGCAGTTCTTC,CASSLSFSSGNEQFF
TRBV14,many,TRBD1,TRBJ2-3,TGTGCCAGCAGCCGGTGGACAGGGGTGGGTACGCAGTATTTT,CASSRWTGVGTQYF
TRBV11-2,many,NA,TRBJ2-7,TGTGCCAGCACCTATAGTAGGGGGGGGCGATACGAGCAGTACTTC,CASTYSRGGRYEQYF
TRBV12-3/TRBV12-4,NA,NA,TRBJ2-1,TGTGCCAGCAGCCCGGGGTCCGGGGGCAATGAGCAGTTCTTC,CASSPGSGGNEQFF
TRBV6-8,NA,NA,TRBJ2-1,TGTGCCAGCAGTGGTAGTAGTAAGGTTCTCAATGAGCAGTTCTTC,CASSGSSKVLNEQFF